This TCR beta chain was identified during a study of T-cell memory formation after mild COVID-19. Points from the study as a whole: Clones contracting across day 15 to 85 had a balanced CD4/CD8 profile; later expanding clones leaned CD4+.

5'RACE primed from the constant segment yielded TCR alpha and TCR beta cDNA libraries bearing sample barcodes and UMIs. TCRdb recomputed calls from the 5' RACE reads with MiXCR, one row per CDR3 protein. The sample lists roughly 380,000 distinct CDR3 sequences, 25% to 30% occurring once. In its sample, this clonotype was seen a few times. Its antigen is not identified. This CDR3 is built from 15 residues. V dropped 5 bases and J dropped 0; count of bases not matched to a gene: 7. Germline CDR1 reads SGHTA; CDR2 reads FQGNSA. The clonotype was recovered from an adult woman who had mild COVID-19 (a few samples of this study predate the infection). Cell type and time point are not known. Sample: PBMCs or a T cell subset sorted from them (not recorded which). The chain carries TRBV7-2 and TRBJ2-7, with TRBD1 matching over 7 bases. The CDR3, as DNA: TGTGCCAGCAGCCCATGGGACAGCGACTCCTACGAGCAGTACTTC. Its protein product is CASSPWDSDSYEQYF.